The 19 T cell receptor beta chains reported below all come from one sample, sequenced in a study of molecular identifiers for immune sequencing clone quantification. MiXCR, run by TCRdb on the PCR reads, gives a single entry per CDR3 protein. The sample consists of some 70,000 distinct CDR3 sequences, 15% to 20% of them appearing once. The specimen was naive CD8+ T cells from blood, with Jurkat cell RNA spiked in. The sample's subset: FACS-sorted CD8+CD4-CCR7+CD45RA+ naive T cells. The receptors were gathered from a human donor in good health. Some libraries in this study had Jurkat cell RNA spiked in.

Ten or more counts support this clonotype. V and J are TRBV5-1 and TRBJ2-7; 7 nucleotides agree with TRBD1. V shed 0 bases and J 6 bases; nucleotides not matched to a gene: 9. The germline V gene encodes CDR1 SGHRS and CDR2 YFSETQ. The CDR3 sequence is 15 residues long. The CDR3 protein is CASSLAFGRGLEQYF. CDR3 bases: TGCGCCAGCAGCTTGGCCTTTGGAAGGGGGCTCGAGCAGTACTTC.

This clonotype was found many times. The chain uses TRBV20-1 and TRBJ1-1; D is uncertain. Trimming removed 2 bases at V and 2 bases at J, with 6 bases between. This CDR3 region has 12 residues. Germline CDR1 DFQATT, CDR2 SNEGSKA (reference sequence). CDR3 DNA sequence: TGCAGTGCTAGACGAGGAAACACTGAAGCTTTCTTT. This encodes CSARRGNTEAFF.

This clonotype was counted many times. J is TRBJ2-3 and V is TRBV14; D might be TRBD2 (5 bases). This CDR3 contains 14 residues. CDR1 is SGHDN and CDR2 is FVKESK in the germline V gene. V dropped 3 bases and J dropped 3 bases, with 10 bases sitting between them. The CDR3 protein is CASSHTLATDTQYF. CDR3 in DNA: TGTGCCAGCAGCCATACATTAGCGACAGATACGCAGTATTTT.

Of note for this clonotype: A much larger clone sits a single nucleotide away, making a read error possible. The gene calls are TRBV7-9 and TRBJ1-2; D remains unclear. This CDR3 has 15 amino acids. Germline CDR1 and CDR2: SEHNR and FQNEAQ (reference sequence). CDR3 protein: CACSLSRATSYGYTF. As DNA, the CDR3 is TGTGCCTGCAGCTTATCCCGGGCCACTAGTTATGGCTACACCTTC.

In its sample, this clonotype was seen many times. The V call is TRBV18, the J call TRBJ2-1, with 13 bases matching TRBD2. V lost 8 bases, J lost 6 bases, and 4 bases stayed unmatched. Per germline, CDR1 KGHSH and CDR2 LQKENI. This CDR3 is 14 amino acids long. The chain's CDR3 is CASLTSGRANEQFF. In DNA form, the CDR3 reads TGTGCCAGCCTAACTAGCGGGAGGGCCAATGAGCAGTTCTTC.

This clonotype has a handful of counts. The chain recombines TRBV11-3 with TRBJ2-1; 7 bases fit TRBD2. Germline trimming cut 5 bases from V and 8 bases from J; bases unmatched to any gene: 15. Germline CDR1 and CDR2: SGHNT and YENEEA. The length of the CDR3 is 16 residues. CDR3 in amino acids: CASSPIGAGESDEQFF. The CDR3 DNA follows: TGTGCCAGCAGCCCAATTGGGGCGGGAGAATCTGATGAGCAGTTCTTC.

This clonotype has at least ten counts. The gene calls are TRBV19 and TRBJ1-2; D unresolved. Germline CDR1 reads LNHDA; CDR2 reads SQIVND (reference sequence). This CDR3 contains 16 residues. Trimming took 5 bases from V and 0 from J, leaving 16 bases between them. The CDR3 bases are TGTGCCAGTAGTCCCACCGCCCTCCCTGCTAACTATGGCTACACCTTC. Protein: CASSPTALPANYGYTF.

As DNA, the CDR3 is TGTGCCAGCAGGCTAACGGGTAACTACGAGCAGTACTTC. The encoded protein is CASRLTGNYEQYF. The rearrangement uses TRBV14 and TRBJ2-7; D is undetermined. The length of the CDR3 is 13 residues. The germline V and J ends were trimmed by 6 bases and 3 bases, with 12 bases remaining between them. Germline V gene sequence: CDR1 SGHDN, CDR2 FVKESK.

This clonotype was seen many times. The chain links TRBV27 to TRBJ2-7, with no clear D. Germline V gene sequence: CDR1 MNHEY, CDR2 SMNVEV (reference sequence). The CDR3 is 12 residues long. V lost 6 bases and J lost 0, with 6 bases in between. This chain's CDR3 is CASSLSSYEQYF. The CDR3 DNA follows: TGTGCCAGCAGCCTGAGCTCCTACGAGCAGTACTTC.

The sample holds a few counts of this clonotype. The rearrangement uses TRBV4-1 and TRBJ2-7, with 9 bases identical to TRBD2. Germline V gene data show CDR1 as MGHRA and CDR2 as YSYEKL. J was trimmed by 2 bases and V by 4 bases; bases with no gene match: 12. This CDR3 is built from 17 residues. The CDR3 region is CASSRRQTSGNTYEQYF. CDR3 in DNA: TGCGCCAGCAGCCGTAGACAGACTAGCGGAAATACCTACGAGCAGTACTTC.

This clonotype was seen ten or more times. The chain links TRBV4-1 to TRBJ1-5; D unclear. The CDR3 has 15 amino acids. In germline, CDR1 is MGHRA, CDR2 YSYEKL. V gave up 1 base and J gave up 6 bases, with 13 bases separating them. The chain's CDR3 is CASSQGADAGQPQHF. The CDR3 DNA follows: TGCGCCAGCAGCCAAGGGGCGGACGCCGGTCAGCCCCAGCATTTT.

This clonotype was detected ten times or more. V and J are TRBV2 and TRBJ1-5, with D unresolved. Germline V CDR1 and CDR2: SNHLY, FYNNEI. Trimming stripped 3 bases from V and 0 bases from J, with 15 bases between. The CDR3 runs 17 residues. In DNA form, the CDR3 reads TGTGCCAGCAGTGAGATCTGGGCAGAGAATAGCAATCAGCCCCAGCATTTT. Protein: CASSEIWAENSNQPQHF.

Only a few counts were recorded for this clonotype. This may arise from a read error, as a much more abundant clone is one base away. The chain employs TRBV11-2 and TRBJ2-7, with D possibly matching TRBD2 (6 bases). This CDR3 contains 15 residues. Germline lookup yields CDR1 SGHAT and CDR2 FQNNGV. The CDR3 coding sequence is TGTGCCAGCACCGGAGGGGCCCATTCCAGATACGAGCGGTACTTC. Translating it yields CASTGGAHSRYERYF.

This clonotype was found many times. The chain combines TRBV3-1 with TRBJ2-1; tentative D call: TRBD2 (6 bases). The CDR3 contains 15 residues. V lost 6 bases to trimming and J lost 5 bases, with 17 bases between them. Germline V gives CDR1 LGHDT, CDR2 YNNKEL (reference sequence). CDR3 protein: CASRSERAKNNEQFF. The DNA of the CDR3 is TGTGCCAGCAGATCAGAGCGGGCTAAAAACAATGAGCAGTTCTTC.

Comments on this clonotype: The CDR3 carries no conserved terminal phenylalanine or tryptophan, so it likely arises from a read error. This chain joins TRBV9 and TRBJ1-1; D not resolved. Germline values: CDR1 SGDLS, CDR2 YYNGEE. The CDR3 loop spans 12 amino acids. The germline V and J ends were trimmed by 3 bases and 11 bases, with 14 bases remaining between them. The CDR3: CASSAENAEAFY. CDR3 in DNA: TGTGCCAGCAGCGCAGAGAACGCCGAGGCTTTCTAT.

This clonotype appeared a single time. This clone may be a read error of a much larger clone one base away. The J gene is TRBJ2-1, the V gene TRBV2; D is possibly TRBD2 (6 bases). CDR1 is SNHLY and CDR2 is FYNNEI in the germline V gene. The CDR3 consists of 15 residues. V dropped 11 bases and J dropped 0 bases, with 17 bases sitting between them. CDR3 amino acids: CACGDASSSYNEQFF. CDR3 coding DNA: TGTGCCTGCGGGGACGCCTCGAGCTCCTACAATGAGCAGTTCTTC.

Comment on this clonotype: A single base separates this from a much larger clone, so it may be a read error. The rearrangement links TRBV11-2 to TRBJ2-3; D possibly corresponds to TRBD2 (6 bases). Per germline, CDR1 SGHAT and CDR2 FQNNGV. The CDR3 length is 19 residues. CDR3 loop: CVSSFPTRHERASTDTQYF. CDR3 DNA: TGTGTCAGCAGCTTCCCCACCCGACATGAGCGGGCTAGCACAGATACGCAGTATTTT.

In the case of this clonotype: The CDR3 carries no conserved terminal phenylalanine or tryptophan, so it likely arises from a read error. The J gene is TRBJ2-1, the V gene TRBV4-3; 9 bases are shared with TRBD1. Germline CDR1 is LGHNA and CDR2 is YSLEER. V dropped 3 bases and J dropped 9; count of bases not matched to a gene: 9. This CDR3 comprises 15 residues. CDR3 in amino acids: CASSHGTGTTTEQFS. DNA of the CDR3: TGCGCCAGCAGCCACGGGACAGGGACGACTACTGAGCAGTTCTCC.

At least ten counts were recorded for this clonotype. The chain employs TRBV20-1 and TRBJ2-1; 9 bases align to TRBD1. CDR3 size: 16 residues. V lost 0 bases and J lost 6; bases outside the gene matches: 9. CDR1 and CDR2 from the germline V gene are DFQATT and SNEGSKA (reference sequence). CDR3 coding DNA: TGCAGTGCTAGAGATATCCTCGGACAGGGGATCAATGAGCAGTTCTTC. This sequence encodes CSARDILGQGINEQFF.